The 9 T cell receptor beta chains below were found in one sample sequenced in a study of blood T cell repertoires in COVID-19. Profiling relied on immunoSEQ multiplex PCR, and the TCRdb table lists in-frame clones only, not all of them. The profile shows over 60,000 clones, roughly 80% of them singletons. Sequencing was performed on peripheral blood. The receptors come from a man older than 75 with active or convalescent COVID-19.

The rearrangement links TRBV3-1 (or the pseudogene TRBV3-2) to TRBJ2-1, with 9 nucleotides matching TRBD2. CDR3 size: 14 residues. V trimming: 2 bases; J trimming: 15 bases; junction bases outside the gene matches: 11. Germline V gene lookup returns CDR1 LGHDT and CDR2 YNNKEL (reference sequence). This chain's CDR3 is CASSQLLSGSPSFF. The CDR3 DNA reads TGTGCCAGCAGCCAACTCCTTAGCGGGAGTCCCTCGTTCTTC.

CDR3 loop: CASSVGVQETQYF. The CDR3 nucleotides read TGTGCCAGCAGCGTAGGCGTTCAAGAGACCCAGTACTTC. V gene TRBV9 combines with J gene TRBJ2-5; no definite D call. Germline V lookup: CDR1 SGDLS, CDR2 YYNGEE. The CDR3 covers 13 residues. V lost 0 bases, J lost 2 bases, and 5 bases lay in between.

This clone was recorded once. V and J are TRBV6-5 and TRBJ2-7; weak D call: TRBD1 (6 bases). Germline CDR1 MNHEY, CDR2 SVGAGI. The CDR3 runs to 15 residues. V was cut by 2 bases and J by 2 bases, with 13 bases left in between. The CDR3 bases are TGTGCCAGCAGTTACCTACAGGGAAGAGCCTACGAGCAGTACTTC. Amino acids: CASSYLQGRAYEQYF.

The chain employs TRBV2 and TRBJ2-2; TRBD1 aligns across 10 bases. Germline V gene data show CDR1 as SNHLY and CDR2 as FYNNEI. V was pared by 9 bases and J by 6 bases, with 10 bases of the junction left unmatched. CDR3 length: 15 amino acids. CDR3 in DNA: TGTGCCAGTATCCGGGACAGGGGAAATCCCGGGGAGCTGTTTTTT. The encoded protein is CASIRDRGNPGELFF.

V is TRBV11-2 and J is TRBJ2-3; D is undetermined. Germline V lookup: CDR1 SGHAT, CDR2 FQNNGV. The CDR3 extends over 12 amino acids. Trimming stripped 5 bases from V and 2 bases from J, with 5 bases between. CDR3 residues: CASSRYTDTQYF. In DNA form, the CDR3 reads TGTGCCAGCAGCCGCTACACAGATACGCAGTATTTT.

V and J are TRBV15 and TRBJ2-3; no clear D gene. The ends were cut back, 5 bases at V and 5 bases at J, with 11 bases in the middle. The CDR3 runs to 13 residues. Germline CDR1 is LNHNV and CDR2 is YYDKDF (reference sequence). CDR3 region: CATSLSPKDTQYF. Written as DNA, the CDR3 is TGTGCCACCAGCCTAAGTCCCAAAGATACGCAGTATTTT.

This clone came up once. The rearrangement links TRBV29-1 to TRBJ2-7; possibly TRBD1 for D (5 bases). Germline CDR1 reads SQVTM; CDR2 reads ANQGSEA. Trimming left V 4 bases short and J 6 bases short, with 10 bases between. The CDR3 contains 11 residues. CDR3 loop: CSVGQLSEQYF. The CDR3 nucleotides are TGCAGCGTTGGACAGCTTAGCGAGCAGTACTTC.

The rearrangement joins TRBV6-6 to TRBJ2-7; 8 bases are a match to TRBD1. The germline gives CDR1 MNHNY, CDR2 SVGAGI (reference sequence). V trimming: 4 bases; J trimming: 1 base; junction bases outside the gene matches: 6. The CDR3 extends over 15 amino acids. The CDR3 loop is CASSFQGAPSYEQYF. DNA for the CDR3: TGTGCCAGCAGTTTTCAGGGGGCCCCTTCCTACGAGCAGTACTTC.

V gene TRBV18 combines with J gene TRBJ2-7; the match to TRBD2 covers 9 bases. The germline gives CDR1 KGHSH, CDR2 LQKENI. This CDR3 spans 18 amino acids. Trimming removed 2 bases from V and 4 bases from J; junction bases left unmatched: 15. CDR3 nucleotide sequence: TGTGCCAGCTCACCATACGAGGGGGCCCAAGGACTAGCGTACGAGCAGTACTTC. Translating it yields CASSPYEGAQGLAYEQYF. The full variable domain, with the rest looked up from reference TRBV18 and TRBJ2-7, is NAGVMQNPRHLVRRRGQEARLRCSPMKGHSHVYWYRQLPEEGLKFMVYLQKENIIDESGMPKERFSAEFPKEGPSILRIQQVVRGDSAAYFCASSPYEGAQGLAYEQYFGPGTRLTVT.